The 25 T cell receptor beta chains presented below share a single source sample, sequenced in a study of beta chain features in type 1 diabetes. Study-level results: People with Type 1 diabetes carried modestly yet significantly shorter TCRB CDR3s in all four CD4+ subsets.

Of the isolated RNA, all was reverse transcribed, and so the sequenced material was expressed TCRB transcripts. Using immunoSEQ multiplex PCR, the repertoire was profiled, and TCRdb retains in-frame clones only, with some absent. Among hundreds of thousands of clones listed, over 12% were seen once. These receptors are not linked to any known antigen. What was sequenced was naive CD4+ T cells from blood. The receptors here all came from a young man with type 1 diabetes.

This sequence joins TRBV30 and TRBJ1-1, with D possibly matching TRBD1 (5 bases). The CDR3 consists of 12 residues. V was pared by 0 bases and J by 11 bases, with 13 bases between. Germline CDR1 reads GTSNPN; CDR2 reads SVGIG (reference sequence). CDR3 sequence reads: CAWSVSIEGAFF. The CDR3 coding sequence is TGTGCCTGGAGTGTATCGATAGAGGGGGCTTTCTTT.

A few counts support this clone. The rearrangement links TRBV5-1 to TRBJ2-3; D gene unclear. The CDR3 runs to 14 residues. V was cut by 4 bases and J by 2 bases, with 11 bases left in between. Per the germline V gene, CDR1 is SGHRS and CDR2 is YFSETQ. CDR3 bases: TGCGCCAGCAGCCCCGAGAGTCTCACAGATACGCAGTATTTT. Residues: CASSPESLTDTQYF.

The sample holds a few counts of this clone. The chain has TRBV30 and TRBJ2-3, with D perhaps TRBD1 or TRBD2 (6 bases each). Germline-derived CDR1 and CDR2 are GTSNPN and SVGIG (reference sequence). The ends were cut back, 2 bases at V and 2 bases at J, with 11 bases in the middle. CDR3 length: 14 residues. CDR3 in amino acids: CAWSRRGITDTQYF. CDR3 bases: TGTGCCTGGAGTAGGAGGGGGATCACAGATACGCAGTATTTT.

The chain recombines TRBV5-4 with TRBJ1-2; the D gene is possibly TRBD1 (5 bases). The CDR3 runs to 14 residues. Trimming cost V 5 bases and J 2 bases, with 13 bases left between them. Germline V gene lookup returns CDR1 SGHNT and CDR2 YYREEE (reference sequence). The CDR3 loop is CASSRDRSNYGYTF. In DNA form, the CDR3 reads TGTGCCAGCAGTCGGGACCGCTCGAACTATGGCTACACCTTC.

This clone was counted only a few times. V is TRBV29-1 and J is TRBJ2-3; the D is unclear. Trimming left V 4 bases short and J 3 bases short, with 20 bases between. The CDR3 is 16 amino acids. Looked up from germline, CDR1 is SQVTM and CDR2 is ANQGSEA. CDR3 coding DNA: TGCAGCGTTGCCCCCCGGCAGAGTAGGGATACAGATACGCAGTATTTT. Amino acid sequence: CSVAPRQSRDTDTQYF.

The chain recombines TRBV9 with TRBJ2-5; D gene uncertain. This CDR3 spans 14 amino acids. Germline CDR1 is SGDLS and CDR2 is YYNGEE. V gave up 0 bases and J gave up 4 bases, with 10 bases separating them. The CDR3 here is CASSVAPMGETQYF. CDR3 coding DNA: TGTGCCAGCAGCGTAGCTCCCATGGGAGAGACCCAGTACTTC.

The rearrangement uses TRBV30 and TRBJ2-6, with 7 bases identical to TRBD1. V gave up 1 base and J gave up 4 bases; unmatched junction bases: 4. CDR3 length equals 15 residues. The germline CDR1 and CDR2 sequences are GTSNPN and SVGIG (reference sequence). The CDR3 reads CAWSEGAPGANVLTF. The CDR3 bases are TGTGCCTGGAGTGAGGGGGCGCCGGGGGCCAACGTCCTGACTTTC.

This clone appeared a few times. This chain joins TRBV5-1 and TRBJ2-5, with TRBD2 matching over 9 bases. V trimming: 0 bases; J trimming: 5 bases; junction bases outside the gene matches: 8. Germline CDR1 reads SGHRS; CDR2 reads YFSETQ. The CDR3 spans 16 residues. CDR3 in amino acids: CASSLDLAGAGETQYF. Here the CDR3 DNA reads TGCGCCAGCAGCTTGGATTTAGCGGGAGCTGGGGAGACCCAGTACTTC.

The J gene is TRBJ2-1, the V gene TRBV19; 12 bases are a match to TRBD2. The CDR3 is 16 amino acids. Germline V CDR1 and CDR2: LNHDA, SQIVND (reference sequence). The V and J ends lost 8 bases and 0 bases, in that order; junction bases with no gene match: 5. The CDR3 DNA follows: TGTGCCAGTGGACTAGCGGGATCGAGCTCCTACAATGAGCAGTTCTTC. Residues: CASGLAGSSSYNEQFF.

V is TRBV2 and J is TRBJ2-7; the D gene could be TRBD1 or TRBD2 (5 bases each). The CDR3 runs to 16 residues. The V and J ends lost 10 bases and 4 bases respectively, with 26 bases between them. Germline V gives CDR1 SNHLY, CDR2 FYNNEI. Here the CDR3 reads CANSILRGLGQYEQYF. The CDR3 DNA reads as TGTGCCAACTCGATACTCCGGGGTTTAGGACAATACGAGCAGTACTTC.

This clone was seen a handful of times. The chain joins TRBV6-6 to TRBJ1-2, with 12 nucleotides matching TRBD1. The V gene's germline CDR1 is MNHNY and CDR2 SVGAGI (reference sequence). The CDR3 loop spans 16 amino acids. V lost 2 bases to trimming and J lost 3 bases; unmatched junction nucleotides: 4. DNA of the CDR3: TGTGCCAGCAGTTACAAGGGACAGGGGGCCCACTATGGCTACACCTTC. Translation: CASSYKGQGAHYGYTF.

There are a few counts of this clone. The rearrangement joins TRBV7-2 to TRBJ2-5, with 9 bases fitting TRBD1. The CDR3 covers 14 residues. Trimming cost V 7 bases and J 5 bases; bases outside gene matches: 8. The germline gives CDR1 SGHTA, CDR2 FQGNSA. The CDR3 coding sequence is TGTGCCAGCACCTCGGACAGGGGAGGGGAGACCCAGTACTTC. This translates into CASTSDRGGETQYF. Variable domain in full (rest from reference TRBV7-2 and TRBJ2-5): GAGVSQSPSNKVTEKGKDVELRCDPISGHTALYWYRQSLGQGLEFLIYFQGNSAPDKSGLPSDRFSAERTGGSVSTLTIQRTQQEDSAVYLCASTSDRGGETQYFGPGTRLLVL.

The CDR3 sequence: CASSLRGASSGANVLTF. The CDR3 nucleotides read TGTGCCAGCAGCCTCCGGGGCGCAAGCTCTGGGGCCAACGTCCTGACTTTC. The genes are TRBV9 and TRBJ2-6, with D perhaps assigned TRBD1 or TRBD2 (5 bases each). The length of the CDR3 is 17 residues. The germline CDR1 and CDR2 sequences are SGDLS and YYNGEE. V shed 4 bases and J shed 0 bases, with 14 bases lying between them.

This clone was observed a handful of times. V usage is TRBV13 and J usage is TRBJ1-1; D unclear. This CDR3 is 14 amino acids long. Germline V gives CDR1 PRHDT, CDR2 FYEKMQ (reference sequence). Trimming shortened V by 0 bases and J by 3 bases, and 8 bases separated the two germline ends. CDR3 sequence: CASSLGQTYTEAFF. CDR3 nucleotide sequence: TGTGCCAGCAGCTTAGGACAGACATACACTGAAGCTTTCTTT.

The chain employs TRBV29-1 and TRBJ1-5, with 7 positions matching TRBD1. The CDR3 covers 13 residues. The germline CDR1 and CDR2 sequences are SQVTM and ANQGSEA. V was pared by 7 bases and J by 5 bases, with 8 bases of the junction left unmatched. CDR3 nucleotide sequence: TGCAGCGGCGGACAGGCGCCCCATCAGCCCCAGCATTTT. Encoded protein: CSGGQAPHQPQHF. The complete variable domain, with remaining parts taken from reference TRBV29-1 and TRBJ1-5, reads SAVISQKPSRDICQRGTSLTIQCQVDSQVTMMFWYRQQPGQSLTLIATANQGSEATYESGFVIDKFPISRPNLTFSTLTVSNMSPEDSSIYLCSGGQAPHQPQHFGDGTRLSIL.

V and J are TRBV7-2 and TRBJ2-6, with no clear D. V was clipped by 5 bases and J by 4 bases, with 15 bases between them. This CDR3 is 16 amino acids long. Germline loops: CDR1 SGHTA, CDR2 FQGNSA. This CDR3 reads CASSLIHVAGANVLTF. Written as DNA, the CDR3 is TGTGCCAGCAGCCTCATTCATGTGGCCGGGGCCAACGTCCTGACTTTC.

The chain joins TRBV28 to TRBJ2-7; D tentatively fits TRBD1 or TRBD2 (5 bases each). With 4 bases removed from V and 3 bases from J, the gap between germline ends came to 19 bases. CDR1 MDHEN and CDR2 SYDVKM come from the germline V gene. The length of the CDR3 is 16 residues. This chain's CDR3 is CASSSQIPGLLYEQYF. DNA of the CDR3: TGTGCCAGCAGTTCGCAAATCCCGGGGCTACTCTACGAGCAGTACTTC.

J is TRBJ2-7 and V is TRBV4-1; 8 bases agree with TRBD1. There are 16 residues in the CDR3. Looked up from germline, CDR1 is MGHRA and CDR2 is YSYEKL. The V and J ends lost 4 bases and 2 bases, in that order; junction bases with no gene match: 10. This CDR3 is CASSPMTGAGAYEQYF. The CDR3 nucleotides read TGCGCCAGCAGCCCCATGACAGGGGCCGGAGCCTACGAGCAGTACTTC.

CDR3 nucleotide sequence: TGCGCCAGCAGCCTCGGGACTAGCGGGAGGGCCCCTCAGTTCTTC. Translating gives CASSLGTSGRAPQFF. The chain joins TRBV5-1 to TRBJ2-1, with 16 bases lining up with TRBD2. Germline CDR1 SGHRS, CDR2 YFSETQ. The V and J ends lost 4 bases and 13 bases, in that order; junction bases with no gene match: 8. The CDR3 covers 15 residues.

The CDR3 here is CSVEGGPIYGYTF. DNA for the CDR3: TGCAGCGTTGAGGGGGGCCCAATCTATGGCTACACCTTC. The genes are TRBV29-1 and TRBJ1-2; D is perhaps TRBD1 (6 bases). The CDR3 sequence is 13 residues long. From germline, CDR1 is SQVTM and CDR2 ANQGSEA. Trimming shortened V by 3 bases and J by 4 bases, and 12 bases separated the two germline ends.

V and J are TRBV19 and TRBJ1-5; 9 bases line up with TRBD1. J lost 0 bases, V lost 0 bases, and 6 bases had no gene match. The CDR3 loop spans 18 amino acids. Germline values: CDR1 LNHDA, CDR2 SQIVND (reference sequence). CDR3 coding DNA: TGTGCCAGTAGTATAGATCGGGACAGGGTCTATAGCAATCAGCCCCAGCATTTT. Protein sequence: CASSIDRDRVYSNQPQHF.

DNA for the CDR3: TGCGCCAGCAGCTTGGGATGGGGCTCCTACAATGAGCAGTTCTTC. It yields the protein CASSLGWGSYNEQFF. The chain carries TRBV5-1 and TRBJ2-1, with D hard to call. Trimming removed 0 bases from V and 0 bases from J, with 7 bases in between. This CDR3 region has 15 residues. The germline V gene has CDR1 SGHRS and CDR2 YFSETQ.

As concerns this clone: Other DNA sequences from this sample encode an identical CDR3 as well. V and J are TRBV7-2 and TRBJ2-5; TRBD1 agrees at 9 bases. J was trimmed by 2 bases and V by 5 bases; bases with no gene match: 3. This CDR3 contains 14 residues. The germline gives CDR1 SGHTA, CDR2 FQGNSA. CDR3: CASSQDRGQETQYF. The CDR3 DNA sequence: TGTGCCAGCAGCCAGGACAGGGGTCAAGAGACCCAGTACTTC.

The chain is built from TRBV6-5 and TRBJ2-6, with a tentative D call TRBD1 (5 bases). The CDR3 is made up of 15 amino acids. From germline, CDR1 is MNHEY and CDR2 SVGAGI. Deletions cut 0 bases from V and 3 bases from J, with 6 bases between. The CDR3 sequence: CASSYSGHGANVLTF. CDR3 coding DNA: TGTGCCAGCAGTTACTCGGGGCATGGGGCCAACGTCCTGACTTTC.

The chain employs TRBV9 and TRBJ2-3, with D possibly matching TRBD1 (5 bases). The CDR3 length is 14 residues. CDR1 SGDLS and CDR2 YYNGEE come from the germline V gene. Between the trimmed V and J ends, which lost 3 bases and 4 bases, there was a span of 12 bases. The CDR3 loop reads CASSDRSGPDTQYF. The CDR3 coding sequence is TGTGCCAGCAGCGACAGGTCGGGTCCAGATACGCAGTATTTT.